Listed below are T cell receptor beta chains from one sample, sequenced in a study of Tregs in tolerant kidney transplant recipients. Profiled with immunoSEQ multiplex PCR; TCRdb holds only in-frame clones, not every one. The sample includes about 64,000 clones, approximately 87% seen only once; the top ten take 3.5% to 4%. The sample consisted of CD4+ T cells from blood (PBMCs), taken 6 months after the transplant. The source of these receptors is a human patient who received a combined kidney and bone marrow transplant. The graft donor may be the source of some T cells. CDR3s include the opening cysteine and the closing phenylalanine or tryptophan. The D gene is left open where the match is weak. Rows give clone size only sometimes, using once, few, many, or a class for an expanded clone.

>TRBV11-3|TRBD2|once|TRBJ2-1
CASSSLAGNEQFF
TGTGCCAGCAGCTCTCTAGCGGGAAACGAGCAGTTCTTC
>TRBV10-3|.|.|TRBJ2-2
CAISEGAGTGELFF
TGTGCCATCAGTGAGGGGGCTGGCACCGGGGAGCTGTTTTTT
>TRBV2|.|.|TRBJ1-1
CASSNTQGTEAFF
TGTGCCAGCAGTAACACACAGGGCACTGAAGCTTTCTTT
>TRBV5-5|TRBD1|.|TRBJ2-7
CASSWIQGAPYEQYF
TGTGCCAGCAGCTGGATCCAGGGGGCGCCCTACGAGCAGTACTTC
>TRBV12-5|.|once|TRBJ2-2
CASGPRTGTGELFF
TGTGCTAGTGGTCCCCGCACAGGGACCGGGGAGCTGTTTTTT
>TRBV6-5|TRBD2|.|TRBJ2-1
CASSSLAGVVEQFF
TGTGCCAGCAGTTCGTTAGCGGGAGTTGTTGAGCAGTTCTTC
>TRBV2|.|.|TRBJ1-1
CASTLGTLRHTEAFF
TGTGCCAGCACCCTAGGGACTTTAAGGCACACTGAAGCTTTCTTT
>TRBV2|TRBD1|.|TRBJ2-3
CASSPDRGEGTQYF
TGTGCCAGCAGTCCGGACAGGGGGGAGGGTACGCAGTATTTT
>TRBV2|TRBD2|.|TRBJ2-7
CASSEGRAGGFYEQYF
TGTGCCAGCAGTGAAGGGAGAGCGGGGGGTTTCTACGAGCAGTACTTC
>TRBV4-3|TRBD1|.|TRBJ1-5
CASSQRQGGRPQHF
TGCGCCAGCAGCCAACGACAGGGTGGGCGGCCCCAGCATTTT
>TRBV9|TRBD1|.|TRBJ1-3
CASSASGGNSGNTIYF
TGTGCCAGCAGCGCCTCAGGGGGAAACTCTGGAAACACCATATATTTT
>TRBV6-4|.|.|TRBJ2-2
CASSEIGASGELFF
TGTGCCAGCAGTGAGATAGGGGCGTCCGGGGAGCTGTTTTTT
>TRBV19|TRBD2|.|TRBJ2-1
CASNRGGLAGGRIYNEQFF
TGTGCCAGTAACAGGGGTGGACTAGCGGGAGGCCGCATCTACAATGAGCAGTTCTTC
>TRBV5-8|.|.|TRBJ2-1
CASRGRPHNEQFF
TGTGCCAGCAGGGGCAGGCCTCACAATGAGCAGTTCTTC
>TRBV6-1|TRBD1|.|TRBJ1-1
CASSQDRRTEAFF
TGTGCCAGCAGTCAGGACAGGAGGACTGAAGCTTTCTTT
>TRBV11-1|.|.|TRBJ2-2
CASSLAGVFTGELFF
TGTGCCAGCAGCTTAGCAGGGGTTTTCACCGGGGAGCTGTTTTTT
>TRBV5-3|.|.|TRBJ1-1
CARSFRGTEAFF
TGTGCCAGAAGCTTCAGGGGAACTGAAGCTTTCTTT
>TRBV6-6|.|.|TRBJ1-4
CASSGRLTVNEKLFF
TGTGCCAGCTCTGGCAGATTGACAGTTAATGAAAAACTGTTTTTT
>TRBV7-2|.|once|TRBJ1-6
CASSFSQGTPLHF
TGTGCCAGCAGCTTTTCGCAGGGGACACCCCTCCACTTT
>TRBV11-3|.|few|TRBJ2-5
CASSLEGEGTQYF
TGTGCCAGCAGCTTAGAGGGTGAGGGGACCCAGTACTTC
>TRBV7-2|.|.|TRBJ2-3
CASSSLGGGAPGTQYF
TGTGCCAGCAGCTCCCTGGGAGGCGGGGCCCCGGGTACGCAGTATTTT
>TRBV7-9|TRBD1|.|TRBJ2-7
CASSQGQGRPEQYF
TGTGCCAGCAGCCAAGGACAGGGGAGACCAGAGCAGTACTTC
>TRBV4-3|.|few|TRBJ1-2
CASRAPDRLFF
TGCGCCAGCAGAGCCCCGGACAGACTCTTCTTC
>TRBV11-3|TRBD1|.|TRBJ1-1
CASSYRGRNTEAFF
TGTGCCAGCAGCTACAGGGGACGGAACACTGAAGCTTTCTTT
>TRBV6-6|TRBD1|.|TRBJ2-3
CASSRQGASTDTQYF
TGTGCCAGCAGTCGACAGGGCGCGAGCACAGATACGCAGTATTTT
>TRBV4-3|TRBD2|.|TRBJ2-1
CASSQDPLAGDHEQFF
TGCGCCAGCAGCCAAGATCCGCTAGCGGGGGATCATGAGCAGTTCTTC
>TRBV29-1|.|once|TRBJ2-3
CSVEGQNTDTQYF
TGCAGCGTTGAGGGGCAGAACACAGATACGCAGTATTTT
>TRBV7-2|.|.|TRBJ1-2
CASSSFGGRGYGYTF
TGTGCCAGCAGCTCCTTTGGAGGGCGAGGCTATGGCTACACCTTC
>TRBV5-1|TRBD2|.|TRBJ2-7
CASSRGGNLGYEQYF
TGCGCCAGCAGCCGGGGGGGAAATTTGGGCTACGAGCAGTACTTC
>TRBV11-2|TRBD1|.|TRBJ2-1
CASSSRGPSSYNEQFF
TGTGCCAGCAGCTCCAGGGGGCCGAGCTCCTACAATGAGCAGTTCTTC
>TRBV7-9|TRBD2|.|TRBJ2-3
CASSLGVAGGTDTQYF
TGTGCCAGCAGCTTAGGGGTAGCGGGCGGCACAGATACGCAGTATTTT
>TRBV7-3|TRBD1|once|TRBJ2-5
CASSSDRGSETQYF
TGTGCCAGCAGCTCGGACAGGGGGAGCGAGACCCAGTACTTC
>TRBV11-3|.|.|TRBJ2-5
CAVGQGSHQETQYF
TGTGCCGTCGGGCAGGGATCCCACCAAGAGACCCAGTACTTC
>TRBV28|.|.|TRBJ2-7
CASKGLGHGLPVSSYEQYF
TGTGCCAGCAAGGGATTGGGGCACGGATTACCAGTCTCCTCCTACGAGCAGTACTTC
>TRBV4-3|.|.|TRBJ2-7
CATSSGLEGEQYF
TGCGCCACCAGTTCAGGGTTGGAAGGCGAGCAGTACTTC